This record covers a single TCR beta chain. Per the study methods: Amplification of reference gene primers was used by the study to estimate nucleated cell counts. Assay: immunoSEQ multiplex PCR; the TCRdb copy retains only in-frame clones and omits some. For V, J and clone size, that table is used; D and trimming come from the DNA. The repertoire has some 330,000 clones, about 89% of them found once; the top ten carry more than 1.5%. After removal of 0 bases from V and 7 bases from J, the junction contained 4 bases not matched to a gene. CDR3 length: 16 residues. Germline CDR1 is SGHRS and CDR2 is YFSETQ. The sample originates from a study of blood T cell repertoires in COVID-19. On the study more broadly: All recovered Cohort 3 donors got two negative PCRs, got clearance, or saw symptom resolution. Samples came from the United States, Italy and Spain, spanning acute and convalescent COVID-19. The cDNA or gDNA used as material had been derived from T cells, B-cell-depleted T cells, or PBMCs.

The origin of this receptor is a man in his forties in a cohort exposed to, infected with or recovered from COVID-19 (not recorded which). The chain carries TRBV5-1 and TRBJ2-1, with 13 bases fitting TRBD2. The sample consisted of PBMCs or T cells enriched from blood (not recorded which). DNA for the CDR3: TGCGCCAGCAGCTTGGCTCTACTAGCGGGAGGGAATGAGCAGTTCTTC. Its translation is CASSLALLAGGNEQFF. Based on the CDR3 plus reference TRBV5-1 and TRBJ2-1, the full variable domain is KAGVTQTPRYLIKTRGQQVTLSCSPISGHRSVSWYQQTPGQGLQFLFEYFSETQRNKGNFPGRFSGRQFSNSRSEMNVSTLELGDSALYLCASSLALLAGGNEQFFGPGTRLTVL.